These 28 T cell receptor beta chains originate from one sample sequenced in a study of shared clonotypes between healthy human individuals. Produced via immunoSEQ multiplex PCR; TCRdb's table is partial and in-frame only. Of roughly 500,000 clones in the sample, approximately 78% were seen once. Sequencing used PBMCs. These receptors were taken from a woman between 35 and 50 years old in good health. Some clones in this sample may be carry-over from other donors' samples.

This clone appeared a few times. This chain joins TRBV11-2 and TRBJ1-1; the D gene is possibly TRBD1 (5 bases). Germline CDR1 SGHAT, CDR2 FQNNGV. Trimming shortened V by 5 bases and J by 0 bases, and 16 bases separated the two germline ends. The CDR3 is made up of 16 amino acids. The CDR3 DNA reads as TGTGCCAGCAGCCAGTGGGGGGTTCGGATGAACACTGAAGCTTTCTTT. The encoded protein is CASSQWGVRMNTEAFF.

In this sample, this clone turned up once. The rearrangement uses TRBV5-6 and TRBJ2-7, with D tentatively TRBD1 (5 bases). Germline lookup yields CDR1 SGHDT and CDR2 YYEEEE. This CDR3 region has 14 residues. V lost 1 base, J lost 6 bases, and 14 bases lay in between. The CDR3 region is CASSLISPTAEQYF. Written as DNA, the CDR3 is TGTGCCAGCAGCTTGATTTCGCCGACAGCCGAGCAGTACTTC.

The J gene is TRBJ2-5, the V gene TRBV4-2, with 7 nucleotides matching TRBD2. After removal of 2 bases from V and 5 bases from J, the junction contained 11 bases not matched to a gene. The CDR3 has 16 residues. Germline-derived CDR1 and CDR2 are LGHNA and YNFKEQ. The CDR3 DNA reads TGTGCCAGCAGCCAAAAAGCGCGGGGGAGCGGGGAGACCCAGTACTTC. This codes for CASSQKARGSGETQYF.

The chain is built from TRBV9 and TRBJ2-2; no definite D call. CDR1 SGDLS and CDR2 YYNGEE come from the germline V gene. CDR3 length equals 15 residues. Trimming shortened V by 0 bases and J by 0 bases, and 6 bases separated the two germline ends. In nucleotides, the CDR3 is TGTGCCAGCAGCGTAGGGGCAGCGAACACCGGGGAGCTGTTTTTT. Its translation is CASSVGAANTGELFF.

The rearrangement uses TRBV6-5 and TRBJ1-3; D possibly corresponds to TRBD1 (5 bases). Germline V gives CDR1 MNHEY, CDR2 SVGAGI. Trimming removed 2 bases at V and 2 bases at J, with 13 bases between. This CDR3 region has 16 residues. The CDR3 reads CASSYTSGFAGNTIYF. Here the CDR3 DNA reads TGTGCCAGCAGTTACACTTCAGGGTTTGCTGGAAACACCATATATTTT.

This chain uses TRBV28 with TRBJ1-4, with D possibly matching TRBD1 (6 bases). Germline lookup yields CDR1 MDHEN and CDR2 SYDVKM. Trimming removed 7 bases from V and 7 bases from J, with 22 bases in between. The CDR3 consists of 16 residues. This CDR3 reads CASTGNAGGGVEKLFF. CDR3 nucleotide sequence: TGTGCCAGCACCGGTAATGCCGGCGGGGGCGTTGAAAAACTGTTTTTT.

The chain couples TRBV25-1 to TRBJ2-7; D gene uncertain. The CDR3 spans 13 residues. The V end was cut by 2 bases, the J end by 0 bases, with 5 bases between. CDR1 MGHDK and CDR2 SYGVNS come from the germline V gene. The CDR3 DNA follows: TGTGCCAGCAGTGAACAGGCCTCCTACGAGCAGTACTTC. It codes for CASSEQASYEQYF.

The chain combines TRBV11-1 with TRBJ2-7, with 7 bases aligning to TRBD2. The CDR3 has 14 residues. Germline CDR1 and CDR2: SGHAT and FQDESV (reference sequence). J lost 3 bases, V lost 4 bases, and 6 bases had no gene match. The chain's CDR3 is CASSSGLGLYEQYF. The DNA of the CDR3 is TGTGCCAGCAGCTCCGGACTAGGACTCTACGAGCAGTACTTC.

The chain uses TRBV2 and TRBJ2-7; TRBD2 matches at 12 bases. The germline gives CDR1 SNHLY, CDR2 FYNNEI. The CDR3 is 15 residues long. V shed 6 bases, J shed 5 bases, and the junction held 8 bases outside the gene matches. CDR3 protein: CASRILAGGVHEQYF. The CDR3 DNA is TGTGCCAGCAGAATACTAGCGGGAGGCGTCCACGAGCAGTACTTC.

Here the CDR3 DNA reads TGCGCCAGCAGCTTCAGTGAGCTTGGGGCCCAGTACTTC. Protein sequence: CASSFSELGAQYF. V is TRBV4-1 and J is TRBJ2-5, with no clear D. V lost 5 bases to trimming and J lost 9 bases, with 16 bases between them. The CDR3 contains 13 residues. The germline V gene encodes CDR1 MGHRA and CDR2 YSYEKL.

The V call is TRBV19, the J call TRBJ1-1; D is unclear. V dropped 4 bases and J dropped 3 bases, with 12 bases sitting between them. Germline loops: CDR1 LNHDA, CDR2 SQIVND (reference sequence). This CDR3 is 14 amino acids long. CDR3 protein: CASSSLEPHTEAFF. CDR3 coding DNA: TGTGCCAGTAGTAGCCTTGAGCCTCACACTGAAGCTTTCTTT.

The chain uses TRBV7-2 and TRBJ2-3; D gene unclear. Germline V gives CDR1 SGHTA, CDR2 FQGNSA. Trimming cost V 5 bases and J 1 base, with 10 bases left between them. The CDR3 spans 14 residues. The CDR3 here is CASSIMSRTDTQYF. CDR3 nucleotide sequence: TGTGCCAGCAGCATCATGTCTCGCACAGATACGCAGTATTTT.

The chain has TRBV9 and TRBJ2-1; 11 bases agree with TRBD2. The CDR3 has 15 amino acids. V was pared by 0 bases and J by 6 bases, with 2 bases of the junction left unmatched. In germline, CDR1 is SGDLS, CDR2 YYNGEE. In DNA form, the CDR3 reads TGTGCCAGCAGCGTAGTAGGGACTAGCGGCAATGAGCAGTTCTTC. It codes for CASSVVGTSGNEQFF.

The gene calls are TRBV28 and TRBJ1-2; a possible D gene is TRBD1 (6 bases). Trimming shortened V by 4 bases and J by 0 bases, and 12 bases separated the two germline ends. CDR1 and CDR2 (germline): MDHEN, SYDVKM. The CDR3 loop spans 15 amino acids. CDR3 nucleotides: TGTGCCAGCAGTTCCGAGGGGGAAGCTAACTATGGCTACACCTTC. Translated, it gives CASSSEGEANYGYTF.

This clone has just one count. Other DNA variants within this sample encode the same CDR3. This chain connects TRBV9 to TRBJ2-3, with D unresolved. V was cut by 4 bases and J by 2 bases, with 5 bases left in between. The CDR3 is made up of 12 amino acids. The germline V gene has CDR1 SGDLS and CDR2 YYNGEE. The CDR3 loop reads CASSPSTDTQYF. In DNA, the CDR3 is TGTGCCAGCAGCCCTTCCACAGATACGCAGTATTTT. The full variable domain, its missing parts supplied by reference TRBV9 and TRBJ2-3, is DSGVTQTPKHLITATGQRVTLRCSPRSGDLSVYWYQQSLDQGLQFLIQYYNGEERAKGNILERFSAQQFPDLHSELNLSSLELGDSALYFCASSPSTDTQYFGPGTRLTVL.

This clone was detected once. This rearrangement joins TRBV5-1 to TRBJ2-1; 8 positions match TRBD2. The CDR3 runs to 15 residues. CDR1 and CDR2 from the germline V gene are SGHRS and YFSETQ. V gave up 5 bases and J gave up 3 bases; unmatched junction bases: 7. The chain's CDR3 is CASSPGTRSYNEQFF. The CDR3, as DNA: TGCGCCAGCAGTCCCGGGACTAGGAGCTACAATGAGCAGTTCTTC.

The J gene is TRBJ2-3, the V gene TRBV5-1, with a tentative D call TRBD1 (5 bases). The CDR3 extends over 13 amino acids. V lost 5 bases to trimming and J lost 5 bases, with 12 bases between them. Germline assignment: CDR1 SGHRS and CDR2 YFSETQ. CDR3 bases: TGCGCCAGCAGTCTTCCTCAGGGAGATACGCAGTATTTT. It yields the protein CASSLPQGDTQYF.

Concerning this clone itself: Other DNA sequences of this sample code for an identical CDR3. The chain links TRBV18 to TRBJ2-2; the match to TRBD1 covers 7 bases. Trimming cost V 2 bases and J 6 bases; bases outside gene matches: 3. There are 14 residues in the CDR3. Germline assignment: CDR1 KGHSH and CDR2 LQKENI. CDR3 bases: TGTGCCAGCTCACCAACAGGGGCCGCCGGGGAGCTGTTTTTT. This encodes CASSPTGAAGELFF.

This clone occurred a few times. The chain joins TRBV30 to TRBJ1-1; the D gene is possibly TRBD1 (5 bases). V gave up 1 base and J gave up 1 base, with 7 bases separating them. The CDR3 sequence is 13 residues long. Per the germline V gene, CDR1 is GTSNPN and CDR2 is SVGIG (reference sequence). In nucleotides, the CDR3 is TGTGCCTGGAGTGAGGGGCAGAACACTGAAGCTTTCTTT. This sequence encodes CAWSEGQNTEAFF. Filled out from reference TRBV30 and TRBJ1-1, the complete variable domain reads SQTIHQWPATLVQPVGSPLSLECTVEGTSNPNLYWYRQAAGRGLQLLFYSVGIGQISSEVPQNLSASRPQDRQFILSSKKLLLSDSGFYLCAWSEGQNTEAFFGQGTRLTVV.

V usage is TRBV28 and J usage is TRBJ2-5; 12 positions agree with TRBD2. Germline V CDR1 and CDR2: MDHEN, SYDVKM. This CDR3 region has 15 residues. The V segment lost 8 bases and the J segment 4 bases; nucleotides outside the gene matches: 8. CDR3 bases: TGTGCCAGCCGGAACAGACTAGCGGGAGTAGAGACCCAGTACTTC. Translated: CASRNRLAGVETQYF.

The V and J genes are TRBV5-6 and TRBJ1-5, with D possibly TRBD1 on 5 matching bases. This CDR3 region has 14 residues. Germline V gene data show CDR1 as SGHDT and CDR2 as YYEEEE. Trimming took 4 bases from V and 5 from J, leaving 13 bases between them. For the CDR3, the DNA is TGTGCCAGCAGCACCCGGAGGGGTTATCAGCCCCAGCATTTT. It is translated as CASSTRRGYQPQHF.

The gene calls are TRBV5-1 and TRBJ2-6, with 9 bases identical to TRBD1. Looked up from germline, CDR1 is SGHRS and CDR2 is YFSETQ. J lost 0 bases, V lost 0 bases, and 1 base had no gene match. This CDR3 region has 17 residues. The CDR3: CASSLVGQGSGANVLTF. As DNA, the CDR3 is TGCGCCAGCAGCTTGGTGGGACAGGGCTCTGGGGCCAACGTCCTGACTTTC.

The genes are TRBV4-3 and TRBJ2-1; perhaps TRBD1 as D (6 bases). This CDR3 comprises 13 residues. Germline V gives CDR1 LGHNA, CDR2 YSLEER. V lost 1 base, J lost 6 bases, and 7 bases lay in between. CDR3 bases: TGCGCCAGCAGCCAAGGAGGGGGCAATGAGCAGTTCTTC. Translation gives CASSQGGGNEQFF.

This chain uses TRBV7-2 with TRBJ2-1; 11 nucleotides align to TRBD2. Looked up from germline, CDR1 is SGHTA and CDR2 is FQGNSA. The CDR3 sequence is 15 residues long. The V segment lost 2 bases and the J segment 8 bases; nucleotides outside the gene matches: 5. The CDR3 region is CASSLLAGGGDEQFF. Written as DNA, the CDR3 is TGTGCCAGCAGCTTACTAGCGGGAGGTGGGGATGAGCAGTTCTTC.

The chain couples TRBV27 to TRBJ2-1, with TRBD2 matching 10 bases. The germline CDR1 and CDR2 sequences are MNHEY and SMNVEV (reference sequence). The ends lost 6 bases at V and 2 bases at J; junction bases unmatched: 4. This CDR3 has 15 amino acids. The CDR3 bases are TGTGCCAGCAGCTCCCTAGCGGGGGCCTACAATGAGCAGTTCTTC. Translation gives CASSSLAGAYNEQFF.

The genes are TRBV28 and TRBJ1-1; no reliable D call. V dropped 6 bases and J dropped 3 bases, with 2 bases sitting between them. Germline CDR1 is MDHEN and CDR2 is SYDVKM. This CDR3 has 10 amino acids. CDR3 residues: CASSHTEAFF. In DNA, the CDR3 is TGTGCCAGCAGCCACACTGAAGCTTTCTTT. The variable domain in full, with the rest retrieved from reference TRBV28 and TRBJ1-1, is DVKVTQSSRYLVKRTGEKVFLECVQDMDHENMFWYRQDPGLGLRLIYFSYDVKMKEKGDIPEGYSVSREKKERFSLILESASTNQTSMYLCASSHTEAFFGQGTRLTVV.

This CDR3 is CASSIGPDFAANEQFF. For the CDR3, the DNA is TGTGCCAGTAGTATAGGGCCGGACTTCGCGGCGAATGAGCAGTTCTTC. The chain combines TRBV19 with TRBJ2-1, with TRBD2 as a possible D gene (5 bases). The germline V gene has CDR1 LNHDA and CDR2 SQIVND (reference sequence). CDR3 length: 16 residues. V was cut by 1 base and J by 7 bases, with 17 bases left in between.

This chain joins TRBV5-4 and TRBJ2-5, with 8 nucleotides matching TRBD1. V trimming: 4 bases; J trimming: 2 bases; junction bases outside the gene matches: 10. The CDR3 length is 16 residues. CDR1 and CDR2 from the germline V gene are SGHNT and YYREEE (reference sequence). The CDR3 bases are TGTGCCAGCAGCCCCGGACAGGGCCCAGGACAAGAGACCCAGTACTTC. Protein: CASSPGQGPGQETQYF.